A single sample gave rise to the 2 T cell receptor beta chains below, sequenced in a study of CD4 T cells in relation to SARS-CoV-2 and coronaviruses. Their antigen targets remain unknown. Some clones are missing from TCRdb's copy, which holds only in-frame ones; the method was immunoSEQ multiplex PCR. The data show some 19,000 clones, with around 79% seen just once and 25% to 35% held by the top ten. The unexposed donors gave CD4+ T cells in about 2011-2018, prior to COVID-19. CD4+ T cells were isolated from the cells after around 11 days of culture. Sequencing was carried out using CD4+ T cells from PBMCs, cultured in vitro. All receptors derive from a human donor in good health.

V usage is TRBV9 and J usage is TRBJ2-1; maybe TRBD2 (6 bases). Trimming stripped 6 bases from V and 4 bases from J, with 11 bases between. Germline values: CDR1 SGDLS, CDR2 YYNGEE. The CDR3 sequence is 13 residues long. CDR3 in amino acids: CASNAGSYNEQFF. The CDR3, as DNA: TGTGCCAGCAACGCGGGATCTTACAATGAGCAGTTCTTC.

This clone was detected only once. The V call is TRBV5-6, the J call TRBJ1-5, with D maybe TRBD1 (5 bases). Germline V CDR1 and CDR2: SGHDT, YYEEEE. The CDR3 spans 13 residues. Deletions cut 2 bases from V and 7 bases from J, with 10 bases between. This CDR3 reads CASSFYGGQPQHF. Written as DNA, the CDR3 is TGTGCCAGCAGCTTCTATGGGGGGCAGCCCCAGCATTTT.